This entry lists 32 T cell receptor beta chains sequenced from one sample in a study of graft-versus-host responses after intestinal transplantation. The method was immunoSEQ multiplex PCR; TCRdb's version includes in-frame clones alone and lacks a portion of them. The sample carries tens of thousands of clones, roughly 95% recorded once. The antigens these receptors bind are not known. Sequenced material: unstimulated CD8+ T cells sorted from spleen or lymph node cells, taken before transplant. The receptors were gathered from a human donor who was the organ donor for an intestinal transplant.

As DNA, the CDR3 is TGTGCCAGCAGCTTAGCCCAGGGCGGAACCGGGGAGCTGTTTTTT. Its protein product is CASSLAQGGTGELFF. The chain carries TRBV11-1 and TRBJ2-2; D is perhaps TRBD1 (5 bases). In germline, CDR1 is SGHAT, CDR2 FQDESV (reference sequence). The ends were cut back, 0 bases at V and 5 bases at J, with 10 bases in the middle. The length of the CDR3 is 15 residues. Together with reference TRBV11-1 and TRBJ2-2, the CDR3 gives the full variable domain: EAEVAQSPRYKITEKSQAVAFWCDPISGHATLYWYRQILGQGPELLVQFQDESVVDDSQLPKDRFSAERLKGVDSTLKIQPAELGDSAMYLCASSLAQGGTGELFFGEGSRLTVL.

The chain links TRBV11-2 to TRBJ2-1; D is ambiguous. This CDR3 region has 11 residues. Trimming removed 8 bases from V and 5 bases from J, with 7 bases in between. Germline CDR1 is SGHAT and CDR2 is FQNNGV. The CDR3 sequence is CASLLDNEQFF. CDR3 bases: TGTGCCAGCCTACTTGACAATGAGCAGTTCTTC.

The chain combines TRBV7-2 with TRBJ2-1; TRBD2 matches 14 bases. CDR3 length equals 17 residues. V lost 3 bases to trimming and J lost 6 bases; unmatched junction nucleotides: 7. Looked up from germline, CDR1 is SGHTA and CDR2 is FQGNSA. CDR3 residues: CASSFSHGTSGGNEQFF. In DNA form, the CDR3 reads TGTGCCAGCAGCTTCAGCCACGGGACTAGCGGGGGCAATGAGCAGTTCTTC.

The rearrangement links TRBV5-1 to TRBJ2-7; D gene unclear. With 2 bases removed from V and 3 bases from J, the gap between germline ends came to 12 bases. There are 14 residues in the CDR3. CDR1 is SGHRS, CDR2 YFSETQ, per germline. DNA of the CDR3: TGCGCCAGCAGCTTATATGGGTCGGACTACGAGCAGTACTTC. Amino acids: CASSLYGSDYEQYF.

V gene TRBV4-2 combines with J gene TRBJ2-2; 12 bases line up with TRBD2. This CDR3 comprises 19 residues. Trimming removed 0 bases from V and 0 bases from J; junction bases left unmatched: 5. CDR1 and CDR2 from the germline V gene are LGHNA and YNFKEQ. The CDR3 DNA reads TGTGCCAGCAGCCAAGATTCTCTAGCGGGGGGGCCGAACACCGGGGAGCTGTTTTTT. Encoded protein: CASSQDSLAGGPNTGELFF.

The V call is TRBV18, the J call TRBJ2-3; perhaps TRBD2 as D (5 bases). The length of the CDR3 is 16 residues. CDR1 is KGHSH, CDR2 LQKENI, per germline. The V gene lost 3 bases and the J gene lost 0 bases, with 13 bases spanning the gap. The CDR3 DNA sequence: TGTGCCAGCTCACCTTCCGAGGGCCTCAGCACAGATACGCAGTATTTT. Encoded protein: CASSPSEGLSTDTQYF.

This chain connects TRBV14 to TRBJ2-3, with unresolved D. From germline, CDR1 is SGHDN and CDR2 FVKESK. The CDR3 length is 13 residues. The V and J ends lost 4 bases and 2 bases respectively, with 7 bases between them. The CDR3: CASSLENTDTQYF. The CDR3 DNA reads TGTGCCAGCAGCCTAGAAAACACAGATACGCAGTATTTT. The entire variable domain, with the rest obtained from reference TRBV14 and TRBJ2-3, is as follows: EAGVTQFPSHSVIEKGQTVTLRCDPISGHDNLYWYRRVMGKEIKFLLHFVKESKQDESGMPNNRFLAERTGGTYSTLKVQPAELEDSGVYFCASSLENTDTQYFGPGTRLTVL.

The chain has TRBV21-1 and TRBJ2-3. TRBV21-1 is an annotated pseudogene. The CDR3 runs to 15 residues. The CDR3 bases are TGTGCCAGCAGCAAAAACAAGGGCTGCACAGATACGCAGTATTTT. It encodes CASSKNKGCTDTQYF.

The chain joins TRBV7-6 to TRBJ1-2; D is possibly TRBD1 (5 bases). CDR3 length: 11 residues. Germline-derived CDR1 and CDR2 are SGHVS and FNYEAQ. Trimming left V 10 bases short and J 5 bases short, with 11 bases between. The CDR3, as DNA: TGTGCCACCCATGGGACGTATGGCTACACCTTC. Its protein product is CATHGTYGYTF.

This clone was recorded only once. The rearrangement joins TRBV27 to TRBJ1-5, with a weak D call TRBD1 (6 bases). Germline CDR1 MNHEY, CDR2 SMNVEV (reference sequence). CDR3 size: 15 residues. V lost 5 bases, J lost 5 bases, and 16 bases lay in between. CDR3 nucleotide sequence: TGTGCCAGCAGTGGCCCGACAGGATGGGATCAGCCCCAGCATTTT. It specifies CASSGPTGWDQPQHF.

The gene calls are TRBV7-3 and TRBJ2-2; unclear D gene. The V and J ends lost 3 bases and 0 bases respectively, with 5 bases between them. The CDR3 contains 14 residues. Per germline, CDR1 SGHTA and CDR2 FQGTGA. The CDR3 DNA follows: TGTGCCAGCAGCTTTTCAGCGAACACCGGGGAGCTGTTTTTT. Its translation: CASSFSANTGELFF.

This rearrangement joins TRBV13 to TRBJ2-7; TRBD2 matches at 10 bases. CDR3 length equals 16 residues. Germline V gene lookup returns CDR1 PRHDT and CDR2 FYEKMQ (reference sequence). V lost 1 base, J lost 2 bases, and 5 bases stayed unmatched. CDR3 in amino acids: CASSLEESGGAYEQYF. Written as DNA, the CDR3 is TGTGCCAGCAGCTTAGAGGAAAGCGGGGGGGCCTACGAGCAGTACTTC.

The V call is TRBV7-6, the J call TRBJ1-6, with D perhaps matching TRBD1 (5 bases). The CDR3 runs to 16 residues. The ends were cut back, 2 bases at V and 6 bases at J, with 14 bases in the middle. CDR1 and CDR2 (germline): SGHVS, FNYEAQ. Written as DNA, the CDR3 is TGTGCCAGCAGCTTACTCTTGGGACCGATTAATTCACCCCTCCACTTT. Translated: CASSLLLGPINSPLHF.

The chain uses TRBV5-5 and TRBJ2-7, with TRBD1 as a possible D gene (5 bases). This CDR3 region has 14 residues. The V gene's germline CDR1 is SGHKS and CDR2 YYEKEE (reference sequence). Trimming left V 0 bases short and J 3 bases short, with 10 bases between. Here the CDR3 reads CASSLDRTYYEQYF. CDR3 coding DNA: TGTGCCAGCAGCTTGGACAGGACCTACTACGAGCAGTACTTC.

CDR3 nucleotides: TGTGCCAGCAGTTACTCGAACAGGGGTGTAGACACTGAAGCTTTCTTT. Translated, it gives CASSYSNRGVDTEAFF. This chain links TRBV6-6 with TRBJ1-1, with 7 nucleotides matching TRBD1. V shed 0 bases, J shed 3 bases, and the junction held 7 bases outside the gene matches. The CDR3 extends over 16 amino acids. CDR1 and CDR2 (germline): MNHNY, SVGAGI (reference sequence).

The chain has TRBV29-1 and TRBJ1-2; tentatively, D is TRBD1 (5 bases). Germline-derived CDR1 and CDR2 are SQVTM and ANQGSEA. This CDR3 spans 11 amino acids. Trimming removed 8 bases from V and 3 bases from J, with 10 bases in between. The CDR3 reads CSITGDYGYTF. As DNA, the CDR3 is TGCAGCATTACAGGAGACTATGGCTACACCTTC.

This clone came up a few times. The chain has TRBV10-3 and TRBJ1-3, with 7 bases that match TRBD1. Looked up from germline, CDR1 is ENHRY and CDR2 is SYGVKD. The V segment lost 10 bases and the J segment 0 bases; nucleotides outside the gene matches: 9. The CDR3 is 15 residues long. The CDR3 reads CATNSGTDSGNTIYF. CDR3 sequence (DNA): TGTGCCACTAACTCCGGGACAGACTCTGGAAACACCATATATTTT.

The chain is built from TRBV9 and TRBJ1-4; 9 positions match TRBD1. The germline gives CDR1 SGDLS, CDR2 YYNGEE. Trimming at V came to 3 bases and at J to 8 bases, leaving 8 bases not matched to a gene. The CDR3 consists of 15 residues. CDR3 coding DNA: TGTGCCAGCAGCGGGATCCGGGACAGGGAGGAAAAACTGTTTTTT. This gives the protein CASSGIRDREEKLFF.

The chain employs TRBV6-4 and TRBJ2-3; TRBD2 matches 7 bases. V was clipped by 6 bases and J by 9 bases; unmatched bases: 12. In germline, CDR1 is MRHNA, CDR2 SNTAGT. This CDR3 spans 14 amino acids. The CDR3 DNA follows: TGTGCCAGCAGGGAACTAGCGAGGCCCCAAACGCAGTATTTT. Translation: CASRELARPQTQYF.

This chain connects TRBV7-2 to TRBJ2-3, with TRBD1 matching over 8 bases. CDR3 size: 14 residues. V trimming: 3 bases; J trimming: 1 base; junction bases outside the gene matches: 0. Germline values: CDR1 SGHTA, CDR2 FQGNSA. The CDR3 DNA is TGTGCCAGCAGCTTGACAGGGGGCACAGATACGCAGTATTTT. It specifies CASSLTGGTDTQYF.

A note on this clone: A junction end diverges from the germline sequence, so it may reflect a read error. The chain joins TRBV7-7 to TRBJ2-7, with unresolved D. Germline V gene sequence: CDR1 SSHAT, CDR2 FNYEAQ (reference sequence). The CDR3 is 13 amino acids. The CDR3 region has the DNA TGTGCTAGCAGCTTATCGGGTTTAGGCGAGCAGTACTTC. Amino acids: CASSLSGLGEQYF.

V is TRBV4-1 and J is TRBJ2-1, with a possible D match to TRBD2 (7 bases). Trimming removed 2 bases from V and 4 bases from J, with 15 bases in between. CDR3 length: 16 residues. Germline V gene lookup returns CDR1 MGHRA and CDR2 YSYEKL. CDR3: CASSQPLGGGYNEQFF. CDR3 sequence (DNA): TGCGCCAGCAGCCAACCCCTAGGGGGGGGTTACAATGAGCAGTTCTTC.

V and J are TRBV7-9 and TRBJ2-3, with D uncertain. The CDR3 has 14 amino acids. The V end lost 1 base, the J end lost 2 bases, and 7 bases lay between the germline ends. Germline-derived CDR1 and CDR2 are SEHNR and FQNEAQ (reference sequence). The CDR3 spells CASSLDLNTDTQYF. The CDR3 DNA reads as TGTGCCAGCAGCTTAGACCTGAACACAGATACGCAGTATTTT.

The rearrangement uses TRBV19 and TRBJ1-2; D is unresolved. The CDR3 spans 20 residues. V lost 1 base and J 0 bases, leaving 24 bases between the germline ends. Germline values: CDR1 LNHDA, CDR2 SQIVND (reference sequence). Here the CDR3 DNA reads TGTGCCAGTAGTATAGCACCAGGTGGGATTACCACCCTAGCTAACTATGGCTACACCTTC. It specifies CASSIAPGGITTLANYGYTF.

This rearrangement joins TRBV25-1 to TRBJ1-5; D uncertain. Germline CDR1 MGHDK, CDR2 SYGVNS. Trimming pared 0 bases from V and 0 bases from J, leaving 3 bases between. This CDR3 spans 14 amino acids. CDR3 amino acids: CASSEYDSNQPQHF. The DNA for the CDR3 is TGTGCCAGCAGTGAATATGATAGCAATCAGCCCCAGCATTTT.

The chain has TRBV28 and TRBJ2-1; 9 bases are a match to TRBD1. Germline-derived CDR1 and CDR2 are MDHEN and SYDVKM. The CDR3 consists of 15 residues. With 5 bases clipped from V and 5 bases from J, the junction kept 7 bases outside the gene matches. Here the CDR3 reads CASSPRTGADNEQFF. Here the CDR3 DNA reads TGTGCCAGCAGTCCAAGGACAGGGGCCGACAATGAGCAGTTCTTC.

V is TRBV27 and J is TRBJ2-1; 7 nucleotides line up with TRBD1. Trimming at V came to 8 bases and at J to 1 base, leaving 5 bases not matched to a gene. The CDR3 is made up of 14 amino acids. The germline CDR1 and CDR2 sequences are MNHEY and SMNVEV (reference sequence). CDR3 in amino acids: CASVSTGSYNEQFF. CDR3 nucleotides: TGTGCCAGCGTTTCGACAGGGTCCTACAATGAGCAGTTCTTC.

Concerning this clone: Compared with germline, one end of the junction differs, possibly owing to a read error. This rearrangement joins TRBV10-3 to TRBJ2-1; TRBD2 is a possible D gene (5 bases). In germline, CDR1 is ENHRY, CDR2 SYGVKD. This CDR3 has 15 amino acids. The CDR3 DNA follows: TGTGCCAGCAGTCAGACGGGGAGCTCCTACAATGAGCAGTTCTTC. It translates to CASSQTGSSYNEQFF.

This rearrangement joins TRBV29-1 to TRBJ2-3; D gene uncertain. Looked up from germline, CDR1 is SQVTM and CDR2 is ANQGSEA. This CDR3 is 15 amino acids long. Trimming took 0 bases from V and 1 from J, leaving 11 bases between them. For the CDR3, the DNA is TGCAGCGTTGAAGATCCTTCGATCCGCACAGATACGCAGTATTTT. The encoded protein is CSVEDPSIRTDTQYF.

The J gene is TRBJ2-7, the V gene TRBV9, with a weak D call TRBD1 (6 bases). The CDR3 is 15 amino acids. Germline V gene data show CDR1 as SGDLS and CDR2 as YYNGEE. The ends were cut back, 4 bases at V and 0 bases at J, with 14 bases in the middle. The CDR3 here is CASSMAGDASYEQYF. CDR3 DNA: TGTGCCAGCAGCATGGCAGGGGATGCCTCCTACGAGCAGTACTTC.

The chain is built from TRBV4-3 and TRBJ2-7, with 10 nucleotides matching TRBD1. The CDR3 runs 18 residues. The germline gives CDR1 LGHNA, CDR2 YSLEER. The junction had 13 bases not matched to a gene; V was cut back by 2 bases and J by 3 bases. The CDR3 sequence is CASSQIAFGTGVIYEQYF. For the CDR3, the DNA is TGCGCCAGCAGCCAAATCGCCTTCGGGACAGGGGTCATCTACGAGCAGTACTTC.

Here the CDR3 DNA reads TGTGCCACCAGCAGAGTCAAAGGGGTGGGTCAGCCCCAGCATTTT. Protein product: CATSRVKGVGQPQHF. This rearrangement joins TRBV15 to TRBJ1-5; tentatively, D is TRBD1 (5 bases). There are 15 residues in the CDR3. Germline V gives CDR1 LNHNV, CDR2 YYDKDF (reference sequence). The V gene lost 1 base and the J gene lost 6 bases, with 13 bases spanning the gap. Together with reference TRBV15 and TRBJ1-5, the CDR3 gives the full variable domain: DAMVIQNPRYQVTQFGKPVTLSCSQTLNHNVMYWYQQKSSQAPKLLFHYYDKDFNNEADTPDNFQSRRPNTSFCFLDIRSPGLGDTAMYLCATSRVKGVGQPQHFGDGTRLSIL.